This T cell receptor beta chain was captured in a study of response to subunit inactivated influenza vaccine. From the RT-PCR reads, TCRdb called clonotypes with MiXCR, one entry per CDR3 protein. The table has hundreds of thousands of distinct CDR3 sequences, 15% to 19% seen once. In this sample, this clonotype turned up a few times. Its antigen is not identified. Study-wide findings and caveats: Authors suggested few new T cells are recruited by each seasonal influenza vaccination.

This sequence was found in a man aged 45-65 years who received an inactivated influenza vaccine. Here the sequenced sample was PBMCs from blood, taken 11 to 12 days after vaccination.

The CDR3: CASSLWALGETQYF. The CDR3 coding sequence is TGTGCCAGCAGCTTGTGGGCCCTCGGGGAGACCCAGTACTTC. The chain recombines TRBV7-2 with TRBJ2-5; D uncertain. This CDR3 region has 14 residues. Between the trimmed V and J ends, which lost 3 bases and 5 bases, there was a span of 13 bases. From germline, CDR1 is SGHTA and CDR2 FQGNSA.